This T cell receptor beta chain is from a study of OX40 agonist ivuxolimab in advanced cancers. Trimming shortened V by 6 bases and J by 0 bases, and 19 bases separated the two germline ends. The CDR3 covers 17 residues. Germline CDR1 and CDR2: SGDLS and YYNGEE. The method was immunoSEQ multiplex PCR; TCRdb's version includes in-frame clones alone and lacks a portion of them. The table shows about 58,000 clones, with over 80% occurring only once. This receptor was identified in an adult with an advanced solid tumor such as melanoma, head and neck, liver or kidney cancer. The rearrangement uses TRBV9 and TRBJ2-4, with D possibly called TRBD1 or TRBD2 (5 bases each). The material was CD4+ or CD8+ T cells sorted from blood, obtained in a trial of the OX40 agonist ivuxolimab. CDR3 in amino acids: CASTPGRKILAKNIQYF. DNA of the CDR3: TGTGCCAGCACCCCGGGACGGAAGATACTAGCCAAAAACATTCAGTACTTC.